One TCR beta chain is described in this entry. Antigen: not known. These data are taken from a study of T cell repertoires in cytomegalovirus infection. Study-wide context: CMV infection together with matching HLA type was indicated by public TCR beta signatures.

TCRdb redid the calling of the reads with MiXCR, one entry per CDR3 protein. The top ten clones hold about a third of a sample with roughly 130,000 distinct CDR3 sequences, around 25% of them seen once. Germline V gives CDR1 LGHNA, CDR2 YSLEER. Unmatched junction bases numbered 9, after V lost 1 base and J lost 2 bases. The CDR3 has 19 residues. This clonotype was obtained from a human donor in good health (CMV status not recorded). Some clones in this sample may be carry-over from other donors' samples. Input material: PBMCs, sequenced either directly or after in vitro stimulation (not recorded which). V usage is TRBV4-3 and J usage is TRBJ2-4, with 12 bases identical to TRBD2. The DNA of the CDR3 is TGCGCCAGCAGCCAAGTGACTAGCGGGAGTGAAGGGTCCAAAAACATTCAGTACTTC. Protein product: CASSQVTSGSEGSKNIQYF.